Below, 17 T cell receptor beta chains from the same sample are listed, as sequenced in a study of blood T cell repertoires in COVID-19. This table comes from immunoSEQ multiplex PCR, and its TCRdb copy is limited to in-frame clones, with some not included. Among roughly 350,000 clones listed, over 75% were seen once. Sequencing was carried out using peripheral blood. These receptors were taken from a woman in her 30s with COVID-19, enrolled during active disease.

This chain's CDR3 is CATSDPGRQETQYF. The CDR3 DNA reads TGTGCCACCAGTGATCCTGGCCGCCAAGAGACCCAGTACTTC. J is TRBJ2-5 and V is TRBV24-1; D not certain. Trimming removed 3 bases at V and 1 base at J, with 8 bases between. The V gene's germline CDR1 is KGHDR and CDR2 SFDVKD. There are 14 residues in the CDR3.

The rearrangement joins TRBV10-3 to TRBJ2-1; no clear D gene. The V gene lost 0 bases and the J gene lost 8 bases, with 23 bases spanning the gap. Germline CDR1 is ENHRY and CDR2 is SYGVKD. CDR3 size: 18 residues. CDR3 DNA: TGTGCCATCAGTGAGTCCCCCCCCTTAGCACGAGGCTTATATGAGCAGTTCTTC. It is translated as CAISESPPLARGLYEQFF.

The J gene is TRBJ2-7, the V gene TRBV5-1, with unresolved D. The CDR3 extends over 13 amino acids. Germline values: CDR1 SGHRS, CDR2 YFSETQ. V was shortened by 0 bases and J by 3 bases, with 7 bases between the two germline ends. As DNA, the CDR3 is TGCGCCAGCAGCTTGGAACTGAACTACGAGCAGTACTTC. Encoded protein: CASSLELNYEQYF.

This chain uses TRBV19 with TRBJ1-2, with D maybe TRBD1 (5 bases). The CDR3 has 16 amino acids. CDR1 and CDR2 from the germline V gene are LNHDA and SQIVND (reference sequence). Trimming pared 4 bases from V and 6 bases from J, leaving 21 bases between. CDR3 sequence: CASSTGDFRLGHGYTF. CDR3 nucleotide sequence: TGTGCCAGTAGTACTGGGGACTTTCGGCTGGGGCATGGCTACACCTTC.

This chain links TRBV29-1 with TRBJ2-7; D possibly corresponds to TRBD1 (9 bases). The CDR3 is 14 residues long. From germline, CDR1 is SQVTM and CDR2 ANQGSEA. Trimming pared 8 bases from V and 1 base from J, leaving 18 bases between. In DNA form, the CDR3 reads TGCAGCATCCGGGGGGGGACAGGGTCCTACGAGCAGTACTTC. Its translation: CSIRGGTGSYEQYF.

V is TRBV5-1 and J is TRBJ2-7; no reliable D call. The CDR3 is 15 amino acids. Trimming pared 0 bases from V and 0 bases from J, leaving 10 bases between. CDR1 SGHRS and CDR2 YFSETQ come from the germline V gene. DNA for the CDR3: TGCGCCAGCAGCTTGGATGCTAGTCACTCCTACGAGCAGTACTTC. Encoded protein: CASSLDASHSYEQYF.

The gene calls are TRBV7-9 and TRBJ2-7; TRBD2 is a possible D gene (6 bases). There are 14 residues in the CDR3. The germline V gene encodes CDR1 SEHNR and CDR2 FQNEAQ (reference sequence). V lost 0 bases and J 1 base, leaving 7 bases between the germline ends. The CDR3 loop reads CASSLAGGSYEQYF. The DNA of the CDR3 is TGTGCCAGCAGCTTAGCGGGAGGATCCTACGAGCAGTACTTC. The whole variable domain, remainder taken from reference TRBV7-9 and TRBJ2-7, is DTGVSQNPRHKITKRGQNVTFRCDPISEHNRLYWYRQTLGQGPEFLTYFQNEAQLEKSRLLSDRFSAERPKGSFSTLEIQRTEQGDSAMYLCASSLAGGSYEQYFGPGTRLTVT.

The genes are TRBV5-4 and TRBJ2-7, with D possibly being TRBD1 (7 bases). The CDR3 covers 15 residues. CDR1 is SGHNT and CDR2 is YYREEE in the germline V gene (reference sequence). Trimming removed 2 bases from V and 2 bases from J, with 14 bases in between. This CDR3 reads CASSFAAGGTYEQYF. In nucleotides, the CDR3 is TGTGCCAGCAGCTTCGCCGCAGGGGGGACCTACGAGCAGTACTTC.

The chain employs TRBV30 and TRBJ2-7, with 11 bases lining up with TRBD1. Unmatched junction bases numbered 5, after V lost 5 bases and J lost 5 bases. The germline V gene encodes CDR1 GTSNPN and CDR2 SVGIG (reference sequence). This CDR3 region has 13 residues. The CDR3 reads CAWGQGAIHEQYF. The CDR3, as DNA: TGTGCCTGGGGACAGGGGGCAATTCACGAGCAGTACTTC.

The chain is built from TRBV30 and TRBJ1-2, with D uncertain. The CDR3 consists of 12 residues. The V gene lost 2 bases and the J gene lost 4 bases, with 8 bases spanning the gap. Per the germline V gene, CDR1 is GTSNPN and CDR2 is SVGIG (reference sequence). For the CDR3, the DNA is TGTGCCTGGAGTCCCAACTTCTATGGCTACACCTTC. Translated, it gives CAWSPNFYGYTF.

The rearrangement uses TRBV6-5 and TRBJ2-5; 8 nucleotides line up with TRBD2. Germline V gives CDR1 MNHEY, CDR2 SVGAGI. Unmatched junction bases numbered 3, after V lost 6 bases and J lost 0 bases. This CDR3 spans 14 amino acids. In nucleotides, the CDR3 is TGTGCCAGCAGAAACGGGAGGGACCAAGAGACCCAGTACTTC. Its protein product is CASRNGRDQETQYF.

J is TRBJ2-7 and V is TRBV7-9; 10 nucleotides line up with TRBD2. The CDR3 has 15 residues. V shed 4 bases and J 4 bases; nucleotides not matched to a gene: 7. Per the germline V gene, CDR1 is SEHNR and CDR2 is FQNEAQ (reference sequence). The CDR3 coding sequence is TGTGCCAGCAGCTCACCTAGCGGGAGTTGGTACGAGCAGTACTTC. Translating it yields CASSSPSGSWYEQYF.

The CDR3 bases are TGTGCCATCGGGGCGGGGAGCCTGGATAACTATGGCTACACCTTC. It yields the protein CAIGAGSLDNYGYTF. The chain links TRBV10-3 to TRBJ1-2; TRBD1 is a possible D gene (5 bases). Germline CDR1 reads ENHRY; CDR2 reads SYGVKD. The CDR3 has 15 residues. Trimming shortened V by 8 bases and J by 1 base, and 17 bases separated the two germline ends.

The CDR3 loop is CAWSVTGREDYEQYF. The DNA of the CDR3 is TGTGCCTGGAGTGTAACTGGGCGGGAGGACTACGAGCAGTACTTC. The chain joins TRBV30 to TRBJ2-7; 8 nucleotides line up with TRBD2. CDR1 GTSNPN and CDR2 SVGIG come from the germline V gene (reference sequence). The V and J ends lost 0 bases and 3 bases, in that order; junction bases with no gene match: 7. This CDR3 has 15 residues.

V is TRBV28 and J is TRBJ2-3, with 8 bases identical to TRBD2. Germline CDR1 is MDHEN and CDR2 is SYDVKM. This CDR3 is 14 amino acids long. Germline trimming cut 6 bases from V and 8 bases from J; bases unmatched to any gene: 10. CDR3 DNA: TGTGCCAGCAGCCAAGCGGGAGTAATGGGTACGCAGTATTTT. Its protein is CASSQAGVMGTQYF.

The chain employs TRBV6-4 and TRBJ2-3; 15 positions agree with TRBD2. Germline trimming cut 2 bases from V and 4 bases from J; bases unmatched to any gene: 1. This CDR3 has 16 residues. From germline, CDR1 is MRHNA and CDR2 SNTAGT. The CDR3 DNA follows: TGTGCCAGCAGTGACCGGACTAGCGGGAGGGCAGATACGCAGTATTTT. Its protein is CASSDRTSGRADTQYF.

The chain employs TRBV7-3 and TRBJ2-2, with TRBD2 matching 10 bases. Germline V gene data show CDR1 as SGHTA and CDR2 as FQGTGA. The CDR3 contains 15 residues. Unmatched junction bases numbered 5, after V lost 5 bases and J lost 5 bases. CDR3 in DNA: TGTGCCAGCAGCACCCGGACTAGCGGTACCGGGGAGCTGTTTTTT. It codes for CASSTRTSGTGELFF.